These 21 T cell receptor beta chains came from one sample sequenced in a study of blood T cell repertoires in COVID-19. Repertoires were generated with immunoSEQ multiplex PCR, while TCRdb's copy carries only in-frame clones and drops some. The top ten clones hold just under 3% of a sample with about 130,000 clones, around 89% of them seen once. The sequenced sample consisted of peripheral blood. These receptors were collected from a man aged 60 to 75 with active or convalescent COVID-19.

The CDR3 reads CASSYLGQRHEQYF. The CDR3 bases are TGTGCCAGCAGTTATCTGGGACAGCGCCACGAGCAGTACTTC. The chain employs TRBV6-5 and TRBJ2-7; 7 positions agree with TRBD1. The J segment lost 5 bases and the V segment lost 3 bases, leaving 7 bases of the junction unmatched. Germline V CDR1 and CDR2: MNHEY, SVGAGI. CDR3 length: 14 residues.

V is TRBV3-1 (or the pseudogene TRBV3-2) and J is TRBJ2-3; 9 bases agree with TRBD1. The ends lost 3 bases at V and 2 bases at J; junction bases unmatched: 21. This CDR3 comprises 21 residues. CDR1 and CDR2 (germline): LGHDT, YNNKEL (reference sequence). CDR3 sequence: CASSQNCGQGSMYDDTDTQYF. Written as DNA, the CDR3 is TGTGCCAGCAGCCAGAATTGCGGACAGGGGAGTATGTACGACGACACAGATACGCAGTATTTT.

The chain is built from TRBV5-6 and TRBJ2-2; 7 nucleotides line up with TRBD1. This CDR3 is built from 15 residues. The V gene's germline CDR1 is SGHDT and CDR2 YYEEEE. The junction had 9 bases not matched to a gene; V was cut back by 3 bases and J by 7 bases. As DNA, the CDR3 is TGTGCCAGCAGCTACGGGACAGTTATGGACGGGGAGCTGTTTTTT. It codes for CASSYGTVMDGELFF.

J is TRBJ1-2 and V is TRBV28, with D perhaps TRBD1 (6 bases). With 7 bases removed from V and 1 base from J, the gap between germline ends came to 19 bases. Looked up from germline, CDR1 is MDHEN and CDR2 is SYDVKM. This CDR3 has 16 residues. DNA for the CDR3: TGTGCCAGCAACAACAGGGTACCCCCTATTAACTATGGCTACACCTTC. This sequence encodes CASNNRVPPINYGYTF.

The table lists this clone with a count of one. The chain recombines TRBV5-5 with TRBJ1-2; perhaps TRBD1 as D (6 bases). V was shortened by 4 bases and J by 4 bases, with 11 bases between the two germline ends. Germline assignment: CDR1 SGHKS and CDR2 YYEKEE (reference sequence). The CDR3 loop spans 13 amino acids. The chain's CDR3 is CASSQQGSYGYTF. The CDR3 region has the DNA TGTGCCAGCAGCCAGCAGGGGAGCTATGGCTACACCTTC.

V is TRBV28 and J is TRBJ1-4; no definite D call. Germline values: CDR1 MDHEN, CDR2 SYDVKM. With 2 bases removed from V and 10 bases from J, the gap between germline ends came to 8 bases. This CDR3 has 12 residues. Written as DNA, the CDR3 is TGTGCCAGCAGTTTACCCCAGGTAAAACTGTTTTTT. Translating it yields CASSLPQVKLFF.

The chain recombines TRBV5-1 with TRBJ2-1, with 9 bases fitting TRBD1. Germline V gene data show CDR1 as SGHRS and CDR2 as YFSETQ. Trimming took 8 bases from V and 8 from J; bases not matched to a gene: 11. The CDR3 runs to 14 residues. The DNA for the CDR3 is TGCGCCAGTACGCCGGGACAGGGTGGTGATGAGCAGTTCTTC. Translated: CASTPGQGGDEQFF.

V and J are TRBV28 and TRBJ1-1, with D unclear. The length of the CDR3 is 15 residues. Per germline, CDR1 MDHEN and CDR2 SYDVKM. V was shortened by 2 bases and J by 6 bases, with 16 bases between the two germline ends. The CDR3 here is CASSLEAAGRAEAFF. In DNA, the CDR3 is TGTGCCAGCAGTTTAGAAGCGGCGGGGAGAGCTGAAGCTTTCTTT.

The chain couples TRBV7-3 to TRBJ2-2, with 7 bases that match TRBD1. Losses at the gene ends were 4 bases for V and 6 bases for J; bases not matched to a gene: 8. This CDR3 spans 15 amino acids. Germline assignment: CDR1 SGHTA and CDR2 FQGTGA. The CDR3 here is CASSSQGLGAGELFF. The CDR3 nucleotides read TGTGCCAGCAGCTCACAGGGGCTTGGGGCCGGGGAGCTGTTTTTT.

This chain connects TRBV5-4 to TRBJ1-5; no clear D. V was cut by 1 base and J by 11 bases, with 13 bases left in between. The CDR3 runs 13 residues. The V gene's germline CDR1 is SGHNT and CDR2 YYREEE (reference sequence). In nucleotides, the CDR3 is TGTGCCAGCAGCTTGTCAATCGACGGGGCCCAGCATTTT. Its translation is CASSLSIDGAQHF.

This chain links TRBV27 with TRBJ1-1; D is possibly TRBD1 (5 bases). Germline CDR1 MNHEY, CDR2 SMNVEV (reference sequence). This CDR3 contains 14 residues. V was shortened by 7 bases and J by 1 base, with 13 bases between the two germline ends. CDR3 residues: CASTEGRGNTEAFF. As DNA, the CDR3 is TGTGCCAGCACCGAGGGGCGGGGGAACACTGAAGCTTTCTTT.

The chain combines TRBV7-9 with TRBJ1-1; possible D gene TRBD1, 5 bases. Germline CDR1 and CDR2: SEHNR and FQNEAQ (reference sequence). V shed 5 bases and J shed 5 bases, with 12 bases lying between them. CDR3 length: 13 amino acids. CDR3 DNA sequence: TGTGCCAGCAGCCCGACAGCCTTTACTGAAGCTTTCTTT. Translating it yields CASSPTAFTEAFF.

This clone was seen a single time. The chain employs TRBV6-5 and TRBJ2-7, with D possibly matching TRBD2 (6 bases). The CDR3 is made up of 14 amino acids. V was cut by 6 bases and J by 1 base, with 13 bases left in between. Germline values: CDR1 MNHEY, CDR2 SVGAGI. CDR3 bases: TGTGCCAGCAGGACTACCGGGAGATCCTACGAGCAGTACTTC. Protein: CASRTTGRSYEQYF.

The rearrangement uses TRBV2 and TRBJ1-2; TRBD1 agrees at 8 bases. Germline CDR1 is SNHLY and CDR2 is FYNNEI. The J segment lost 2 bases and the V segment lost 6 bases, leaving 5 bases of the junction unmatched. The CDR3 sequence is 14 residues long. The CDR3 loop is CASSPDRGNYGYTF. CDR3 bases: TGTGCCAGCAGCCCTGACAGGGGAAACTATGGCTACACCTTC.

The chain carries TRBV11-2 and TRBJ2-7, with a possible D match to TRBD1 (5 bases). CDR3 length: 16 residues. V was cut by 1 base and J by 6 bases, with 19 bases left in between. Per germline, CDR1 SGHAT and CDR2 FQNNGV. The CDR3 region is CASSLGDSLFMGEQYF. Here the CDR3 DNA reads TGTGCCAGCAGCTTAGGAGACAGCTTATTTATGGGCGAGCAGTACTTC.

The rearrangement joins TRBV18 to TRBJ2-3, with 8 bases aligning to TRBD1. Germline values: CDR1 KGHSH, CDR2 LQKENI. CDR3 length: 16 amino acids. Trimming cost V 0 bases and J 3 bases; bases outside gene matches: 5. CDR3 in DNA: TGTGCCAGCTCACCACCATCAGGGGGCAGGACAGATACGCAGTATTTT. The encoded protein is CASSPPSGGRTDTQYF.

The chain joins TRBV19 to TRBJ1-1; D not certain. The V end lost 3 bases, the J end lost 1 base, and 12 bases lay between the germline ends. This CDR3 has 15 residues. Germline lookup yields CDR1 LNHDA and CDR2 SQIVND (reference sequence). The CDR3 DNA is TGTGCCAGTAGTATTGAAGTTGGAGGGAACACTGAAGCTTTCTTT. It encodes CASSIEVGGNTEAFF.

The chain is built from TRBV5-1 and TRBJ2-5; tentative D call: TRBD1 (6 bases). The CDR3 runs 16 residues. The V gene lost 0 bases and the J gene lost 1 base, with 13 bases spanning the gap. The germline V gene encodes CDR1 SGHRS and CDR2 YFSETQ. As DNA, the CDR3 is TGCGCCAGCAGCTTGGCCGGGACACCTCTCCAAGAGACCCAGTACTTC. This sequence encodes CASSLAGTPLQETQYF.

The gene calls are TRBV30 and TRBJ1-1; no firm D call. Trimming took off 7 bases at V and 10 bases at J, with 7 bases between the two ends. CDR3 length: 8 residues. In germline, CDR1 is GTSNPN, CDR2 SVGIG (reference sequence). The CDR3 reads CASPPAFF. CDR3 nucleotides: TGTGCCTCCCCTCCAGCTTTCTTT.

This clone was seen only once. The rearrangement joins TRBV10-2 to TRBJ1-4, with a tentative D call TRBD1 (6 bases). V shed 6 bases and J shed 1 base, with 9 bases lying between them. The germline CDR1 and CDR2 sequences are WSHSY and SAAADI. The CDR3 is 14 amino acids. The CDR3 loop is CASRLDRTNEKLFF. CDR3 DNA sequence: TGCGCCAGCAGGTTGGACAGAACTAATGAAAAACTGTTTTTT.

V usage is TRBV6-2 or TRBV6-3 and J usage is TRBJ1-6; D is possibly TRBD1 (5 bases). The CDR3 spans 14 residues. V lost 5 bases and J lost 7, with 12 bases in between. Germline loops: CDR1 MNHEY, CDR2 SVGEGT. CDR3 region: CASSADGGNSPLHF. The CDR3 bases are TGTGCCAGCAGTGCAGACGGGGGAAATTCACCCCTCCACTTT.